The T cell receptor beta chain described here comes from a study of a mutant IDH1 vaccine in newly diagnosed glioma. Overall study context: Before enrollment, the patients had been treated with radiotherapy alone, temozolomide alone, or both together. Most of them had received both.

Time point defined: baseline, week 1 (first vaccination visit). The treatment was: pre-vaccination baseline after standard-of-care therapy. New WHO grade 3 or 4 IDH1-mutant, ATRX-lost astrocytomas were present in all donors. Clones were sequenced by immunoSEQ multiplex PCR, and TCRdb holds only the in-frame ones, with some missing. Found here are roughly 70,000 clones, around four fifths of them singletons; the top ten hold roughly 4.4%. Specimen: peripheral blood mononuclear cells (PBMCs), collected from a glioma patient treated with radiotherapy, temozolomide or both. The TCR originated in a woman under 30 with glioma. Some clones in this sample may be carry-over from other donors' samples.

CDR3 nucleotide sequence: TGTGCCATCAGTGCTGCGGTGCCTGACACCATATATTTT. It codes for CAISAAVPDTIYF. The gene calls are TRBV10-3 and TRBJ1-3; D remains unclear. V lost 4 bases, J lost 8 bases, and 12 bases lay in between. CDR3 size: 13 residues. From germline, CDR1 is ENHRY and CDR2 SYGVKD.